The source of this TCR beta chain is a study of beta chain features in type 1 diabetes. Study context: The examined sorted cells totaled fewer than 140 million across samples.

This clone was recorded a few times. The antigen is undetermined. The CDR3 has 15 amino acids. Germline CDR1 reads LNHDA; CDR2 reads SQIVND (reference sequence). V shed 0 bases and J shed 2 bases, with 5 bases lying between them. Using CD45RO/CCR7/CD25/CD127/CD95/CD27, CD4+ naive, central memory, regulatory and stem cell-like memory cells were sorted. Every isolated RNA sample was fully reverse transcribed, so sequencing captured expressed TCRB transcripts. Using immunoSEQ multiplex PCR, the repertoire was profiled, and TCRdb retains in-frame clones only, with some absent. The sample shows a few hundred thousand clones, around 12% of them seen only once. Study-level findings and limits: Patients with Type 1 diabetes showed moderately but significantly shorter TCRB CDR3s in all four CD4+ subsets. In the patient group, naive, central memory and Treg TCRB repertoires seemed more alike than in the healthy donor group.

The chain has TRBV19 and TRBJ2-6; D ambiguous. This receptor was identified in a woman younger than 30 with type 1 diabetes. What was sequenced was naive CD4+ T cells from blood. CDR3 amino acids: CASSIERAGANVLTF. The CDR3 coding sequence is TGTGCCAGTAGTATAGAACGGGCTGGGGCCAACGTCCTGACTTTC.